This T cell receptor beta chain was retrieved from a study of blood T cell repertoires in COVID-19. Authors' methods: Amplified reference gene primers provided the basis for estimating nucleated cell counts. The table came from immunoSEQ multiplex PCR; TCRdb's copy has only in-frame clones and leaves some out. V and J calls and clone size are copied from that table; D and trimming were computed from the DNA. This sample yields approximately 500,000 clones, of which 85% to 90% are seen a single time; roughly 7.4% belongs to the top ten. Germline lookup yields CDR1 SQVTM and CDR2 ANQGSEA. Trimming stripped 6 bases from V and 6 bases from J, with 14 bases between. This CDR3 has 12 amino acids. Seattle's enrolled individuals joined amid active infection and were then monitored longitudinally.

The chain has TRBV29-1 and TRBJ1-1, with D tentatively TRBD1 (6 bases). The clonotype originates from a woman aged 50 to 60 with COVID-19, enrolled during active disease. The sequenced material came from peripheral blood. CDR3 in amino acids: CSVAGQTAEAFF. The DNA for the CDR3 is TGCAGCGTGGCCGGACAGACAGCTGAAGCTTTCTTT.